A single sample gave rise to the 8 T cell receptor beta chains below, sequenced in a study of CD8 T cells in Susac syndrome. RNA totalling about 0.5 to 1 ug underwent reverse transcription with random hexamers. TCRdb re-derived calls from the immunoSEQ multiplex PCR reads in MiXCR, one entry per CDR3 protein. Seen here are some 120,000 distinct CDR3 sequences, more than 90% observed once, and the top ten hold approximately 0.2%. Sequenced material: CD8+ T cells from PBMCs. These receptors were obtained from a human donor with Susac syndrome.

The rearrangement links TRBV4-3 to TRBJ2-5; tentatively, D is TRBD1 (5 bases). CDR1 and CDR2 from the germline V gene are LGHNA and YSLEER. V was clipped by 0 bases and J by 0 bases, with 8 bases between them. This CDR3 spans 15 amino acids. The CDR3 here is CASSQDLTDQETQYF. The CDR3 nucleotides are TGCGCCAGCAGCCAAGATTTGACAGACCAAGAGACCCAGTACTTC.

The J gene is TRBJ1-4, the V gene TRBV2; 7 bases fit TRBD1. The CDR3 runs to 16 residues. CDR1 and CDR2 (germline): SNHLY, FYNNEI. With 7 bases clipped from V and 7 bases from J, the junction kept 15 bases outside the gene matches. The CDR3 DNA reads TGTGCCAGCAACCAAGGGACAGCCCCGTCCCGTGAAAAACTGTTTTTT. Its protein product is CASNQGTAPSREKLFF.

This clonotype was seen a single time. The chain carries TRBV6-5 and TRBJ1-5; D might be TRBD1 (6 bases). Trimming removed 2 bases at V and 3 bases at J, with 11 bases between. This CDR3 is built from 15 residues. Germline values: CDR1 MNHEY, CDR2 SVGAGI. The CDR3 reads CASSYGTGNNQPQHF. The CDR3, as DNA: TGTGCCAGCAGTTACGGTACAGGGAACAATCAGCCCCAGCATTTT.

This chain links TRBV11-2 with TRBJ1-3; D uncertain. V lost 5 bases and J 0 bases, leaving 8 bases between the germline ends. The germline V gene encodes CDR1 SGHAT and CDR2 FQNNGV. CDR3 length: 14 residues. The CDR3 loop reads CASSPSSSGNTIYF. The CDR3 nucleotides are TGTGCCAGCAGCCCCAGTTCCTCTGGAAACACCATATATTTT.

The gene calls are TRBV20-1 and TRBJ2-1; no clear D. Deletions cut 1 base from V and 10 bases from J, with 5 bases between. This CDR3 has 10 amino acids. The germline V gene encodes CDR1 DFQATT and CDR2 SNEGSKA (reference sequence). The CDR3 loop reads CSARVGEQFF. CDR3 DNA: TGCAGTGCTAGAGTGGGGGAGCAGTTCTTC.

The sample holds one count of this clonotype. The rearrangement links TRBV5-1 to TRBJ1-5; maybe TRBD1 (5 bases). Per the germline V gene, CDR1 is SGHRS and CDR2 is YFSETQ. Trimming removed 1 base at V and 0 bases at J, with 14 bases between. The CDR3 totals 17 residues. CDR3 residues: CASSLKPGPNSNQPQHF. The CDR3 bases are TGCGCCAGCAGCTTGAAGCCGGGACCCAATAGCAATCAGCCCCAGCATTTT.

J is TRBJ2-1 and V is TRBV7-3, with 11 bases fitting TRBD2. This CDR3 has 16 residues. Germline trimming cut 4 bases from V and 6 bases from J; bases unmatched to any gene: 8. Germline V gene sequence: CDR1 SGHTA, CDR2 FQGTGA. Written as DNA, the CDR3 is TGTGCCAGCAGCTCTACTAGCGGGAGCCCAGGCAATGAGCAGTTCTTC. Encoded protein: CASSSTSGSPGNEQFF. The full variable domain, rest sourced from reference TRBV7-3 and TRBJ2-1, is GAGVSQTPSNKVTEKGKYVELRCDPISGHTALYWYRQSLGQGPEFLIYFQGTGAADDSGLPNDRFFAVRPEGSVSTLKIQRTERGDSAVYLCASSSTSGSPGNEQFFGPGTRLTVL.

This chain links TRBV3-1 with TRBJ2-1; D is unresolved. The germline V gene encodes CDR1 LGHDT and CDR2 YNNKEL (reference sequence). The CDR3 is 17 residues long. V lost 0 bases and J lost 1, with 13 bases in between. The CDR3 DNA is TGTGCCAGCAGCCAAGATTTAGGGCGTCGATCCTACAATGAGCAGTTCTTC. It specifies CASSQDLGRRSYNEQFF.